The 24 T cell receptor beta chains listed next were all sequenced from one sample in a study of blood T cell repertoires in COVID-19. Profiling relied on immunoSEQ multiplex PCR, and the TCRdb table lists in-frame clones only, not all of them. The sample carries about 100,000 clones, 70% to 80% recorded once. Sequenced input: peripheral blood. All receptors derive from a human donor in a cohort sampled during active COVID-19.

This clone has a single count. The chain combines TRBV12-3 or TRBV12-4 with TRBJ2-1, with D possibly TRBD2 on 5 matching bases. The CDR3 loop spans 12 amino acids. V gave up 3 bases and J gave up 14 bases, with 14 bases separating them. CDR3 DNA: TGTGCCAGCAGTTTCTCTAGGGAGTTGAAGTTCTTC. Translated, it gives CASSFSRELKFF.

This chain joins TRBV5-4 and TRBJ1-1, with 9 nucleotides matching TRBD1. Unmatched junction bases numbered 9, after V lost 4 bases and J lost 2 bases. The CDR3 consists of 16 residues. The germline gives CDR1 SGHNT, CDR2 YYREEE (reference sequence). CDR3: CASSHGQGRHNTEAFF. CDR3 bases: TGTGCCAGCAGCCACGGACAGGGGAGGCATAACACTGAAGCTTTCTTT. Filled out from reference TRBV5-4 and TRBJ1-1, the complete variable domain reads ETGVTQSPTHLIKTRGQQVTLRCSSQSGHNTVSWYQQALGQGPQFIFQYYREEENGRGNFPPRFSGLQFPNYSSELNVNALELDDSALYLCASSHGQGRHNTEAFFGQGTRLTVV.

The V call is TRBV19, the J call TRBJ1-2; 7 nucleotides align to TRBD1. The CDR3 runs to 12 residues. Per germline, CDR1 LNHDA and CDR2 SQIVND (reference sequence). Germline trimming cut 6 bases from V and 7 bases from J; bases unmatched to any gene: 5. The CDR3 coding sequence is TGTGCCAGTAGGTACAGGGGAGGTGGCTACACCTTC. Translated: CASRYRGGGYTF.

This clone was seen more than once but under ten times. V is TRBV28 and J is TRBJ2-2, with a weak D call TRBD1 (5 bases). CDR1 MDHEN and CDR2 SYDVKM come from the germline V gene. Trimming stripped 6 bases from V and 1 base from J, with 12 bases between. The CDR3 runs 15 residues. CDR3 residues: CASRSQTVNTGELFF. As DNA, the CDR3 is TGTGCCAGCAGATCCCAGACAGTGAACACCGGGGAGCTGTTTTTT.

This clone has only a few counts. The chain couples TRBV11-2 to TRBJ1-5; D possibly corresponds to TRBD1 (5 bases). Germline assignment: CDR1 SGHAT and CDR2 FQNNGV. The V and J ends lost 4 bases and 1 base respectively, with 8 bases between them. This CDR3 is 14 amino acids long. CDR3 DNA: TGTGCCAGCAGCTCGGGACTGAGCAATCAGCCCCAGCATTTT. It encodes CASSSGLSNQPQHF. The full variable domain, with the rest looked up from reference TRBV11-2 and TRBJ1-5, is EAGVAQSPRYKIIEKRQSVAFWCNPISGHATLYWYQQILGQGPKLLIQFQNNGVVDDSQLPKDRFSAERLKGVDSTLKIQPAKLEDSAVYLCASSSGLSNQPQHFGDGTRLSIL.

This clone was seen a few times. This chain links TRBV7-8 with TRBJ1-1; D is perhaps TRBD1 (5 bases). Germline V gene data show CDR1 as SGHVS and CDR2 as FQNEAQ. Trimming pared 4 bases from V and 1 base from J, leaving 10 bases between. The length of the CDR3 is 14 residues. CDR3 protein: CASSSSGGNTEAFF. In nucleotides, the CDR3 is TGTGCCAGCAGCTCTAGCGGGGGGAACACTGAAGCTTTCTTT.

This sequence joins TRBV18 and TRBJ2-2; 10 bases align to TRBD2. The germline CDR1 and CDR2 sequences are KGHSH and LQKENI. J lost 1 base, V lost 3 bases, and 5 bases had no gene match. The CDR3 has 17 residues. The CDR3 protein is CASSPVSSGRNTGELFF. CDR3 DNA: TGTGCCAGCTCACCGGTCTCTAGCGGGAGGAACACCGGGGAGCTGTTTTTT.

The rearrangement joins TRBV6-5 to TRBJ2-5; 7 bases agree with TRBD1. Germline CDR1 MNHEY, CDR2 SVGAGI. This CDR3 is 15 amino acids long. J was trimmed by 3 bases and V by 6 bases; bases with no gene match: 10. The CDR3: CASSLSRDRKETQYF. The CDR3 DNA follows: TGTGCCAGCAGCCTTTCCCGGGACAGAAAAGAGACCCAGTACTTC.

CDR3 nucleotides: TGTGCCAGCAGTTTGCTAGCGGGACTACAGTTCTTC. Encoded protein: CASSLLAGLQFF. The chain joins TRBV6-6 to TRBJ2-1; 9 nucleotides align to TRBD2. Trimming took 4 bases from V and 13 from J; bases not matched to a gene: 5. Germline V gives CDR1 MNHNY, CDR2 SVGAGI (reference sequence). The CDR3 is 12 residues long.

This CDR3 is CASSLRQGASYEQYF. The CDR3 region has the DNA TGTGCCAGCAGCCTACGACAGGGGGCCTCCTACGAGCAGTACTTC. The chain has TRBV11-2 and TRBJ2-7; 10 bases are shared with TRBD1. Per the germline V gene, CDR1 is SGHAT and CDR2 is FQNNGV. The CDR3 is made up of 15 amino acids. Trimming took 5 bases from V and 0 from J; bases not matched to a gene: 4.

The rearrangement links TRBV28 to TRBJ1-2; TRBD1 is a possible D gene (5 bases). Germline CDR1 MDHEN, CDR2 SYDVKM. The CDR3 is 16 amino acids. The ends were cut back, 6 bases at V and 0 bases at J, with 17 bases in the middle. The CDR3 DNA is TGTGCCAGCAGAACCCCAGGGATCCAAGCTAACTATGGCTACACCTTC. This gives the protein CASRTPGIQANYGYTF.

The chain recombines TRBV24-1 with TRBJ2-5; TRBD1 is a possible D gene (6 bases). Germline CDR1 reads KGHDR; CDR2 reads SFDVKD. V lost 1 base and J lost 0, with 8 bases in between. The CDR3 is 15 amino acids. The DNA for the CDR3 is TGTGCCACCAGTGATTTAGAGGGGGACCAAGAGACCCAGTACTTC. Protein sequence: CATSDLEGDQETQYF.

The V gene is TRBV5-1, the J gene TRBJ2-7, with 7 positions matching TRBD1. Germline CDR1 reads SGHRS; CDR2 reads YFSETQ. This CDR3 has 14 residues. V lost 3 bases to trimming and J lost 3 bases; unmatched junction nucleotides: 6. Written as DNA, the CDR3 is TGCGCCAGCAGCTCGGGACAGAAGGACTACGAGCAGTACTTC. Translated, it gives CASSSGQKDYEQYF.

Of note for this clone: A read error may account for a junction end that differs from germline. This rearrangement joins TRBV11-2 to TRBJ1-1; 9 bases agree with TRBD1. Germline-derived CDR1 and CDR2 are SGHAT and FQNNGV. The CDR3 extends over 18 amino acids. CDR3 loop: CANSLVGWDRVKNTEAFF. The CDR3 nucleotides are TGTGCCAACAGCTTAGTGGGCTGGGACAGGGTAAAGAACACTGAAGCTTTCTTT.

This clone was counted once. V is TRBV9 and J is TRBJ2-7; no firm D call. The CDR3 is 13 residues long. The V end was cut by 0 bases, the J end by 6 bases, with 10 bases between. CDR1 and CDR2 (germline): SGDLS, YYNGEE. The CDR3 coding sequence is TGTGCCAGCAGCGTAGGAGGCCGCGGCGAGCAGTACTTC. It specifies CASSVGGRGEQYF.

The chain couples TRBV5-1 to TRBJ2-7, with TRBD1 matching 8 bases. V lost 2 bases, J lost 3 bases, and 4 bases stayed unmatched. The CDR3 runs 14 residues. Germline V gene sequence: CDR1 SGHRS, CDR2 YFSETQ. The CDR3 DNA is TGCGCCAGCAGCTTCCAGGGGGCAGGCTACGAGCAGTACTTC. It is translated as CASSFQGAGYEQYF.

The genes are TRBV6-1 and TRBJ2-2, with 10 bases fitting TRBD2. Trimming cost V 4 bases and J 1 base; bases outside gene matches: 6. Germline V gene lookup returns CDR1 MNHNS and CDR2 SASEGT. CDR3 size: 17 residues. CDR3 nucleotides: TGTGCCAGCAGTGTATCTAGCGGGGGCCAGAACACCGGGGAGCTGTTTTTT. Its protein is CASSVSSGGQNTGELFF.

The J gene is TRBJ1-2, the V gene TRBV5-1; TRBD1 matches at 9 bases. Germline V gives CDR1 SGHRS, CDR2 YFSETQ. The V segment lost 5 bases and the J segment 6 bases; nucleotides outside the gene matches: 8. The CDR3 extends over 14 amino acids. This chain's CDR3 is CASRAGTGNNGYTF. Written as DNA, the CDR3 is TGCGCCAGCAGGGCCGGGACAGGGAACAATGGCTACACCTTC.

The chain links TRBV4-1 to TRBJ2-7, with D unclear. This CDR3 contains 14 residues. Trimming removed 0 bases from V and 0 bases from J, with 6 bases in between. In germline, CDR1 is MGHRA, CDR2 YSYEKL. This chain's CDR3 is CASSQDSNSYEQYF. The CDR3 DNA follows: TGCGCCAGCAGCCAAGACAGTAACTCCTACGAGCAGTACTTC.

This clone was recorded once. The chain links TRBV6-6 to TRBJ1-6, with TRBD1 matching over 7 bases. The CDR3 runs to 13 residues. CDR1 MNHNY and CDR2 SVGAGI come from the germline V gene (reference sequence). The trim removed 5 bases at V and 9 bases at J, leaving 4 bases unmatched. The CDR3 DNA reads TGTGCCAGCAGTAAACCAGGGGGTTCACCCCTCCACTTT. Protein: CASSKPGGSPLHF.

The chain joins TRBV12-3 or TRBV12-4 to TRBJ1-5; D ambiguous. This CDR3 comprises 12 residues. Trimming took off 3 bases at V and 7 bases at J, with 7 bases between the two ends. The CDR3 DNA follows: TGTGCCAGCAGTTTCGACACCCAGCCCCAGCATTTT. Translating gives CASSFDTQPQHF.

This clone appeared once. The chain is built from TRBV3-1 (or the pseudogene TRBV3-2) and TRBJ2-7; possible D gene TRBD1, 5 bases. This CDR3 comprises 12 residues. Germline V lookup: CDR1 LGHDT, CDR2 YNNKEL (reference sequence). Deletions cut 1 base from V and 6 bases from J, with 7 bases between. Here the CDR3 DNA reads TGTGCCAGCAGCCAAGTTAGGGGCGAGCAGTACTTC. Amino acid sequence: CASSQVRGEQYF.

This clone appeared many times. The rearrangement joins TRBV2 to TRBJ2-3; TRBD2 aligns across 11 bases. After removal of 5 bases from V and 5 bases from J, the junction contained 6 bases not matched to a gene. Per germline, CDR1 SNHLY and CDR2 FYNNEI. CDR3 length: 15 amino acids. CDR3 residues: CASSYPSGGLDTQYF. The DNA of the CDR3 is TGTGCCAGCAGTTACCCTAGCGGGGGGTTAGATACGCAGTATTTT.

This clone has more than one count but fewer than ten. V is TRBV2 and J is TRBJ1-3, with D uncertain. This CDR3 comprises 12 residues. The germline CDR1 and CDR2 sequences are SNHLY and FYNNEI. Trimming shortened V by 3 bases and J by 4 bases, and 4 bases separated the two germline ends. This CDR3 reads CASSESGNTIYF. For the CDR3, the DNA is TGTGCCAGCAGTGAGTCGGGAAACACCATATATTTT. Filled out from reference TRBV2 and TRBJ1-3, the complete variable domain reads EPEVTQTPSHQVTQMGQEVILRCVPISNHLYFYWYRQILGQKVEFLVSFYNNEISEKSEIFDDQFSVERPDGSNFTLKIRSTKLEDSAMYFCASSESGNTIYFGEGSWLTVV.